Listed below are T cell receptor beta chains from one sample, sequenced in a study of patients and donors after allogeneic stem cell transplantation. MiXCR, applied by TCRdb to the RT-PCR reads, yields one record per CDR3 protein. The repertoire consists of 100,000 to 130,000 distinct CDR3 sequences, with around 38% occurring once and the leading ten covering around 25%. The material sequenced was blood, either unsorted or a sorted T cell fraction (not recorded which). The receptors originated from a human donor who was either an allogeneic HSCT recipient or a stem cell or donor lymphocyte infusion donor (not recorded which). It is not recorded whose cells these are; they may come from a transplant donor. The conserved cysteine and the conserved F or W are not part of the CDR3 here.

>TRBV9
ASTNGLAGGNEQF
>TRBV7-2
ASSSTGTSTEAF
>TRBV20-1
SASGASNEKLF
>TRBV12-3/TRBV12-4
ASSFDRKRSPLH
>TRBV4-3
ASSQGAQTDTQY
>TRBV12-3/TRBV12-4
ASSSRGRQTNYGYT
>TRBV28
ASRPDTTYEQY
>TRBV10-3
AISESRQGRGTEAF
>TRBV20-1
SASGQLSYNEQF
>TRBV6-2/TRBV6-3
ASSYGTDTQY
>TRBV12-3/TRBV12-4
ASNRGGSSYNEQF
>TRBV15
ATSSNYSPLH
>TRBV7-2
ASSAGWYTEAF
>TRBV5-4
ASSLRPGNGYT
>TRBV29-1
SVARGTPYEQY
>TRBV15
ATSRGQGGVTNEQF
>TRBV5-5
ASSSMSGANVLT
>TRBV4-2
ASSRIRTGENIQY
>TRBV6-2/TRBV6-3
ASSDRGSEQY
>TRBV18
ASSRGQYQPQH
>TRBV7-2
ASSLDGNRDEQF
>TRBV7-6
ASSRERTDRGTQY
>TRBV7-2
ASSLLADTQY
>TRBV9
ASSSSGSEQF
>TRBV6-6
ASKDTGGGSYEQY
>TRBV10-3
AISEGWTRSNEQF
>TRBV7-2
ASSSHGGRLSPLH
>TRBV27
ASTYRRDRAYEQY
>TRBV7-6
ASSFGTADEKLF
>TRBV7-9
ASSFGQNYGYT
>TRBV24-1
ATSDLQVDQPQH
>TRBV20-1
SAISGRAVHEQY
>TRBV7-8
ASSLRRQGTNEKLF
>TRBV4-3
ASSQDYGDSEAF
>TRBV12-3/TRBV12-4
ASSLATLSSYNEQF
>TRBV7-8
ASSPPDWGWATTKNTEAF
>TRBV11-2
ASSLDSRVYGYT
>TRBV25-1
ASRGGKEGYT
>TRBV27
ASSYRLAGGSEQF
>TRBV20-1
SARGRNTEAF
>TRBV19
ASTPTGVGPQH
>TRBV5-1
ASSLGTSGDNEQF
>TRBV9
ASSVAAGGPVGELF
>TRBV16
ASSPWKGIEAEAF
>TRBV10-3
AISGGQKQETQY
>TRBV7-2
ASSFPSTDTQY
>TRBV10-3
ANRQGVNSPLH
>TRBV7-2
ASSLNGFNSPLH
>TRBV29-1
SVEDRMGIEQY
>TRBV12-3/TRBV12-4
ASSPQGATKNIQY
>TRBV24-1
ATSDRGTGITEAF
>TRBV6-2/TRBV6-3
ASSYSGATTDTQY
>TRBV20-1
SAARRDNQPQH
>TRBV6-5
ASTKWGGGGGTQY
>TRBV6-1
ASRDVGGEGNQPQH
>TRBV4-2
ASSHVLGTQRNNEQF
>TRBV6-5
ASSYSGGGKYEQY
>TRBV28
ASRRTGGNEQY
>TRBV6-6
ASSRHTNQPQH
>TRBV6-5
ASSSRWASSGNTIY